This record looks at one T cell receptor beta chain sequence and its context. This sample is drawn from a study of blood T cell repertoires in COVID-19. Looking at the study overall: Samples of COVID-19 (acute and convalescent) were obtained from the United States, Italy and Spain. PBMCs, B-cell-depleted T cells, or T cells were the source of the cDNA or gDNA that made up the material.

Individuals in the exposed group had encountered a COVID-19 case within 2 weeks preceding study entry. In the original analysis: Nucleated cell number was recorded as an estimate derived from reference gene primer amplification. The protocol was immunoSEQ multiplex PCR, while the TCRdb copy is restricted to in-frame clones and leaves out a portion. The V and J calls and the clone size are those of that table, but D and trimming were determined from the DNA. Counted here are 110,000 to 150,000 clones, roughly 80% occurring once; the ten biggest clones make up roughly 1.7%. The CDR3 covers 14 residues. Germline values: CDR1 MNHEY, CDR2 SMNVEV (reference sequence). The ends were cut back, 7 bases at V and 7 bases at J, with 19 bases in the middle.

The receptor was isolated from a woman in her late teens or twenties who had been exposed to COVID-19. The V gene is TRBV27, the J gene TRBJ1-1; maybe TRBD1 (5 bases). Source material: PBMCs or T cells enriched from blood (not recorded which). This CDR3 is CASTPGGGGGEAFF. The CDR3 DNA reads TGTGCCAGCACCCCCGGGGGTGGCGGAGGTGAAGCTTTCTTT.